This T cell receptor (beta chain) was obtained from a study of shared clonotypes between healthy human individuals. The study's findings and limits: The expectation was that sequencing depth would affect clonotype sharing among donors.

Only one count was recorded for this clone. Its antigen remains unidentified. The test was conducted at deep level. TCRdb's table, derived via immunoSEQ multiplex PCR, lists solely in-frame clones and lacks some. The sample has fewer than 1.8 million clones; less than 99% are singletons. This sequence originates from a man aged 25 to 40 in good health. The specimen was naive CD4+ T cells sorted from blood. The sample's subset: CD45RA+ positively selected.

The CDR3 nucleotides read TGTGCCAGCAGTGAAGGAGGCGGAAACATTCAGTACTTC. Protein product: CASSEGGGNIQYF. V is TRBV2 and J is TRBJ2-4, with D uncertain. Trimming pared 1 base from V and 6 bases from J, leaving 7 bases between. The CDR3 has 13 residues. Germline V CDR1 and CDR2: SNHLY, FYNNEI.